The 10 T cell receptor beta chains reported below all come from one sample, sequenced in a study of blood T cell repertoires in COVID-19. The table came from immunoSEQ multiplex PCR; TCRdb's copy has only in-frame clones and leaves some out. The table has roughly 190,000 clones, around 76% seen once. The sample consisted of PBMCs or T cells enriched from blood (not recorded which). The receptors were sampled from a woman aged 45 to 65 with acute COVID-19.

This clone was seen only a few times. The V and J genes are TRBV6-5 and TRBJ1-6; D is perhaps TRBD1 (5 bases). Deletions cut 7 bases from V and 8 bases from J, with 12 bases between. Germline assignment: CDR1 MNHEY and CDR2 SVGAGI. The CDR3 runs 13 residues. The CDR3 nucleotides are TGTGCCAGCAAGGACATCGATTATTCACCCCTCCACTTT. Protein sequence: CASKDIDYSPLHF.

This sequence joins TRBV4-2 and TRBJ2-5, with 13 bases aligning to TRBD2. The junction had 4 bases not matched to a gene; V was cut back by 0 bases and J by 9 bases. The CDR3 length is 15 residues. Germline CDR1 and CDR2: LGHNA and YNFKEQ. CDR3 bases: TGTGCCAGCAGCCAAGATGGACTAGCGGGGGAGGCCCAGTACTTC. This sequence encodes CASSQDGLAGEAQYF.

CDR3 region: CASSLDAPSSGNTIYF. The CDR3 DNA follows: TGCGCCAGCAGCTTGGATGCCCCTAGCTCTGGAAACACCATATATTTT. V and J are TRBV5-1 and TRBJ1-3; D remains ambiguous. This CDR3 has 16 residues. Between the trimmed V and J ends, which lost 0 bases and 0 bases, there was a span of 10 bases. Germline CDR1 SGHRS, CDR2 YFSETQ.

Here the CDR3 reads CASSPHPEWGYTF. CDR3 nucleotides: TGTGCCAGCAGCCCACATCCTGAATGGGGCTACACCTTC. V gene TRBV5-8 combines with J gene TRBJ1-2, with D unclear. Trimming left V 4 bases short and J 8 bases short, with 15 bases between. CDR3 length: 13 amino acids. From germline, CDR1 is SGHTS and CDR2 YDEGEE.

This chain joins TRBV4-1 and TRBJ1-4; D not certain. V was clipped by 0 bases and J by 5 bases, with 13 bases between them. The length of the CDR3 is 16 residues. Germline V gives CDR1 MGHRA, CDR2 YSYEKL. For the CDR3, the DNA is TGCGCCAGCAGCCAAGAGGGAACGGGAACAAATGAAAAACTGTTTTTT. This gives the protein CASSQEGTGTNEKLFF.

The chain is built from TRBV5-3 and TRBJ1-3; D remains ambiguous. TRBV5-3 is labeled an ORF, and its function is uncertain. The CDR3 is 15 residues long. The V gene lost 1 base and the J gene lost 0 bases, with 8 bases spanning the gap. CDR3 residues: CARSLYPYSGNTIYF. The CDR3 DNA reads as TGTGCCAGAAGCTTGTACCCCTACTCTGGAAACACCATATATTTT.

This clone has just one count. This rearrangement joins TRBV5-6 to TRBJ2-3; 8 bases are shared with TRBD1. The CDR3 has 17 residues. V lost 0 bases and J lost 2; bases outside the gene matches: 8. CDR1 is SGHDT and CDR2 is YYEEEE in the germline V gene. CDR3 protein: CASSLAPTGVVTDTQYF. The DNA of the CDR3 is TGTGCCAGCAGCTTGGCCCCGACAGGGGTGGTCACAGATACGCAGTATTTT.

This clone was detected only a few times. This chain joins TRBV28 and TRBJ2-3; 7 bases agree with TRBD2. V shed 2 bases and J 1 base; nucleotides not matched to a gene: 6. Germline V gene sequence: CDR1 MDHEN, CDR2 SYDVKM. CDR3 length: 16 residues. The chain's CDR3 is CASSLVQRGGTDTQYF. CDR3 in DNA: TGTGCCAGCAGTTTAGTCCAGCGGGGTGGCACAGATACGCAGTATTTT.

The V call is TRBV5-5, the J call TRBJ1-2; weak D call: TRBD1 (5 bases). The germline gives CDR1 SGHKS, CDR2 YYEKEE (reference sequence). V dropped 4 bases and J dropped 2 bases, with 18 bases sitting between them. This CDR3 has 16 amino acids. The CDR3 sequence: CASSPTAGHANYGYTF. As DNA, the CDR3 is TGTGCCAGCAGCCCCACTGCAGGGCACGCCAACTATGGCTACACCTTC.

This chain links TRBV24-1 with TRBJ2-5, with D unclear. CDR1 KGHDR and CDR2 SFDVKD come from the germline V gene. The CDR3 totals 14 residues. V was shortened by 3 bases and J by 2 bases, with 9 bases between the two germline ends. The CDR3 DNA is TGTGCCACCAGTGATCTAGGCACACAAGAGACCCAGTACTTC. It encodes CATSDLGTQETQYF.